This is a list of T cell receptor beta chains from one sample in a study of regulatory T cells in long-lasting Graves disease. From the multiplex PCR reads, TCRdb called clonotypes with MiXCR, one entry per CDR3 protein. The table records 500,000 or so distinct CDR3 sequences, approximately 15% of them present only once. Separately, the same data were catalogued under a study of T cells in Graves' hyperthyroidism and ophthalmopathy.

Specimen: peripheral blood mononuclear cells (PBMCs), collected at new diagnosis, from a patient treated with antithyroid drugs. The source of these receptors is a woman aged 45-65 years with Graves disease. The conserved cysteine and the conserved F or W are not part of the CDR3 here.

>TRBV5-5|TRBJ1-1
ASSPGGATEAF
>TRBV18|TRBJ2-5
ASSPGQAPQETQY
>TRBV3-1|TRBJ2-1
ASSLGREQF
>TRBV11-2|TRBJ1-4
ASSYRDRGGWPNEKLF
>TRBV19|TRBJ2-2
ASTSTGAHTGELF
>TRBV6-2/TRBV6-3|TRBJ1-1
ASSYPQTGKMNTEAF
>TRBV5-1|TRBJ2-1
ASSLELAGVEQF
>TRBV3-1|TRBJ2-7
ASSHSPGLAYEQY
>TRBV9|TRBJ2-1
ASSVAGTAGSPYNEQF
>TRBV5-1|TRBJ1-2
ASSRLDRESHGYT
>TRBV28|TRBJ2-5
ASRSYSRDRAQETQY
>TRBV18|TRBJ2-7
ASSPILAGGSYEQY
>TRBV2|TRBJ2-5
ASSGGWRETQY
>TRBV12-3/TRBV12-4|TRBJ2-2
ASSSTGLNTGELF
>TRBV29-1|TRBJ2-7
SAESPDTYEQY
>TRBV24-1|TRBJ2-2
ATSGRRETNTGELF
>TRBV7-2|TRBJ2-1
ASSLSSGTDNEQF
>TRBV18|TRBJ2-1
ASSPTGGGKYNEQF
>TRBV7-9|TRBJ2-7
ASSFGFRYEQY
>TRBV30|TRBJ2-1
AWGQEIEQF
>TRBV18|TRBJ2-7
ASSQLAGGPYEQY
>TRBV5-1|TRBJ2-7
ASSKGQGYEQY
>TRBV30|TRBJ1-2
AWTGTATHYYGYT
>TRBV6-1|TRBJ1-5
ASSRGVGQPQH
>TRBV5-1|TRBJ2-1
ASRGLISYNEQF
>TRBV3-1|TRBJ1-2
ASSPQRSRQLYGYT
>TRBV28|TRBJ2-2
ASITSGANTGELF
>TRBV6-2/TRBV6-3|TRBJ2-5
ASSDLGWSFEETQY
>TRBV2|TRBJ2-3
ASNKGVLTDTQY
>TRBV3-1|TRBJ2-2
ASRPQGAFAGSGELF
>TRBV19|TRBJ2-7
ASSIFQDSYEQY
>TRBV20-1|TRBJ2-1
SARGEGRDEQF
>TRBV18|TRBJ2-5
ASSSYSGQEETQY
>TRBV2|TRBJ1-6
ASRQGRNSPLH
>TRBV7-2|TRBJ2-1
ASTGTGERVNEQF
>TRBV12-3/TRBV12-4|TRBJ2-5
ASTFWGYREEQETQY
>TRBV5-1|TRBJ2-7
ASSLAGGSALYEQY
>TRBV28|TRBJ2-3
ASSFGLSTDTQY
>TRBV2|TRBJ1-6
ASSETESPLH
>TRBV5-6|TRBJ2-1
ASSQGAGEF
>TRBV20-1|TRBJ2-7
SARDQESGGVREQY
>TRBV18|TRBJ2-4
ASIGLAKNIQY
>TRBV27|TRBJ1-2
ASKGQGPVVGYT
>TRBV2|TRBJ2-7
ASSAGTSMPYEQY
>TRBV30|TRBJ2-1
AWRQLKFPRPEQF
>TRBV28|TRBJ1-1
ASSPLDREMNTEAF
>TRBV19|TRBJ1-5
ASSTRDRGIAINQPQH
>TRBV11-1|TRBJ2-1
ASSLERQVNEQF
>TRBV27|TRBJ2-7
ASSTFWGRDYEQY
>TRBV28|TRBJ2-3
ASRNSPSATDTQY
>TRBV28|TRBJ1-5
ASSLGDRSNQPQH
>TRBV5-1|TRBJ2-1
ASSKGQGAPGEQF
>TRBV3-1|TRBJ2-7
ASSPGPVVDEQY
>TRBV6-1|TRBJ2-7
ASSRGQTSGSLYEQY
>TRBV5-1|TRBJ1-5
ASSLEGWGNQPQH
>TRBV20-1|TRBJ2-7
SAGGTSVYEQY
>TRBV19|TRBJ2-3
ASSLLEGLASTDTQY
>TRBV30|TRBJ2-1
AWSQMGEQF
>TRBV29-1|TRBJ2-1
SVEMAAALLYNEQF